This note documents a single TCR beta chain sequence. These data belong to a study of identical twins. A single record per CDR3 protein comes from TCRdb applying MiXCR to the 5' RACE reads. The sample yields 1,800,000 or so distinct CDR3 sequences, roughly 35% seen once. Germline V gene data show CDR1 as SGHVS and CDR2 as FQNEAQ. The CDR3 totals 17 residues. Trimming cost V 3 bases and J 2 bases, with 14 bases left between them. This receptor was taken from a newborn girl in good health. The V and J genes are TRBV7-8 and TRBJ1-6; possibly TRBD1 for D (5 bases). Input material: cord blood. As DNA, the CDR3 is TGTGCCAGCAGCTTGGTCAGGGTTCGACCCTATAATTCACCCCTCCACTTT. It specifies CASSLVRVRPYNSPLHF.